This TCR beta chain comes out of a study of T cell repertoires and Cas9 in healthy adults. Study information: CD4 and CD8 compartments: SpCas9-reactive T cells profiled for potency, cytotoxicity, lineage. General study points: SpCas9-reactive effector T cells were reportedly restrained in vitro by SpCas9-reactive regulatory T cells.

Points on this clone: The antigen remains unidentified.

Data came from immunoSEQ multiplex PCR; TCRdb stores just in-frame clones and leaves some out. The table includes some 15,000 clones, under 90% detected once. The CDR3 has 15 amino acids. CDR1 MGHRA and CDR2 YSYEKL come from the germline V gene. The V end was cut by 0 bases, the J end by 4 bases, with 11 bases between. V usage is TRBV4-1 and J usage is TRBJ2-3, with D perhaps matching TRBD1 or TRBD2 (6 bases each). The TCR comes from a human donor in good health. Sequences were obtained from Tregs (CD4+, CD25+, CD127-, CD137-, CD154-) from PBMCs; culture status not recorded. The DNA for the CDR3 is TGCGCCAGCAGCCAAGATTGGGGGGCCGCAGATACGCAGTATTTT. Protein: CASSQDWGAADTQYF.